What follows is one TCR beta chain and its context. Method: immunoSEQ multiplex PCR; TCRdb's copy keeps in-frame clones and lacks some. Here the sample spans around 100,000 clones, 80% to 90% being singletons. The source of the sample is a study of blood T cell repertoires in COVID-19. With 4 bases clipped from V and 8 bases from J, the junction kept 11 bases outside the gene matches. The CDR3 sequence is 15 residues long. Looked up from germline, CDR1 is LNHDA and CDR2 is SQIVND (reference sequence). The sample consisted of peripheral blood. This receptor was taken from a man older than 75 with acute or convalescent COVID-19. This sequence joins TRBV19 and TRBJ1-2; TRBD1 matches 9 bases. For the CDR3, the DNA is TGTGCCAGTAGTACCTTGGACAGGGGATCGGACGGCTACACCTTC. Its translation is CASSTLDRGSDGYTF.